This T cell receptor beta chain was retrieved from a study of blood T cell repertoires in COVID-19. The wider study: Samples of COVID-19 (acute and convalescent) were obtained from the United States, Italy and Spain.

What the recovered Cohort 3 donors had was two negative PCRs, clearance, or symptom resolution. Clones were read by immunoSEQ multiplex PCR, and TCRdb kept only the in-frame ones, dropping some. The sample holds some 100,000 clones, just over 85% seen once. The V segment lost 0 bases and the J segment 2 bases; nucleotides outside the gene matches: 2. The V gene's germline CDR1 is KGHSH and CDR2 LQKENI. The CDR3 is 15 residues long. Sequencing was done on a sample of PBMCs or T cells enriched from blood (not recorded which). The TCR sequence derives from a woman aged 50 to 65 who had recovered from COVID-19. The J gene is TRBJ2-7, the V gene TRBV18, with TRBD1 matching 9 bases. CDR3: CASSPPRQGAYEQYF. CDR3 DNA: TGTGCCAGCTCACCACCTAGACAGGGGGCCTACGAGCAGTACTTC.